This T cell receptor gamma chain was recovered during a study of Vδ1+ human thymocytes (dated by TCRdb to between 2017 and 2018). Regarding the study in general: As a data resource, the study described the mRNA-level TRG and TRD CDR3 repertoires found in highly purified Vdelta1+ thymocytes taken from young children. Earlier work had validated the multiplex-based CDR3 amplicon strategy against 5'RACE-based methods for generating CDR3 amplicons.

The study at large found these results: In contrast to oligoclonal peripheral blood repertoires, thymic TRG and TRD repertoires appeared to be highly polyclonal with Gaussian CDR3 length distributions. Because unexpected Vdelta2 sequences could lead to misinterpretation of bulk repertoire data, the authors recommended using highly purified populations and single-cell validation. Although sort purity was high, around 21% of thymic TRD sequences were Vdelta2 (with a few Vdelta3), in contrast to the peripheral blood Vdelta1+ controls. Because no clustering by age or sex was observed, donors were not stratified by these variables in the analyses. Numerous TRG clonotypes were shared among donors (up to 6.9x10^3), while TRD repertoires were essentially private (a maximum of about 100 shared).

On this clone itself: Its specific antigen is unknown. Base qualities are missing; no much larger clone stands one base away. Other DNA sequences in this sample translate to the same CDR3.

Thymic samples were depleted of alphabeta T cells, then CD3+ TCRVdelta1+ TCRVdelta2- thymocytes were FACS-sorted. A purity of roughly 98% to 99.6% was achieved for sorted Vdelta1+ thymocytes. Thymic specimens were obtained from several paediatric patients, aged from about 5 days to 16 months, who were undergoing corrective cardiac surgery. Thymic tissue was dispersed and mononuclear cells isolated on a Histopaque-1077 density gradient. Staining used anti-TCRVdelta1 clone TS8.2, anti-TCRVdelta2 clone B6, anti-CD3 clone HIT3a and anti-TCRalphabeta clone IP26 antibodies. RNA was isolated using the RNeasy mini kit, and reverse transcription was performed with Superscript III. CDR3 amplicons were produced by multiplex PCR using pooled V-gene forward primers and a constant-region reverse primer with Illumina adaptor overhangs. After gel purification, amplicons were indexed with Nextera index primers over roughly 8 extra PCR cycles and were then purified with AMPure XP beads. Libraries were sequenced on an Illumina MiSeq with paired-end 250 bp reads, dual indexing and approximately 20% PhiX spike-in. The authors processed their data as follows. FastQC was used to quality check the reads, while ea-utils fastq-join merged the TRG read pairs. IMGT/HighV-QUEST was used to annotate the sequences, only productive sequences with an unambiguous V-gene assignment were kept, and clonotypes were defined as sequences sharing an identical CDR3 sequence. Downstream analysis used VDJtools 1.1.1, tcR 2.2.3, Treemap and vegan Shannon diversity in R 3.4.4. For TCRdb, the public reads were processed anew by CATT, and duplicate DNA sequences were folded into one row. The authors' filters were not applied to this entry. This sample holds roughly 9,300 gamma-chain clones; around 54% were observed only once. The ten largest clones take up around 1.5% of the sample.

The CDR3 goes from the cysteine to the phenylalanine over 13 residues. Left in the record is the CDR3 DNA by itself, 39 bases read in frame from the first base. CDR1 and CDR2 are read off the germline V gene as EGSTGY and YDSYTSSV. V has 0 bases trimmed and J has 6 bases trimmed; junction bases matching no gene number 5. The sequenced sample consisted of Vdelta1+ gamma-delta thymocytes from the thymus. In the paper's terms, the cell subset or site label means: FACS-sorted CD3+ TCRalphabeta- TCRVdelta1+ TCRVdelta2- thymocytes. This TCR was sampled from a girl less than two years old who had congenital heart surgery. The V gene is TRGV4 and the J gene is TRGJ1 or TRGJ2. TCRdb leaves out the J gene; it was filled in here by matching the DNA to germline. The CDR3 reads CATWDGLSYKKLF. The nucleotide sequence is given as TGTGCCACCTGGGATGGGCTCTCTTATAAGAAACTCTTT.